This section outlines one T cell receptor (beta chain) sequence together with its context. The antigen remains unidentified. This sample is part of a study of OX40 agonist ivuxolimab in advanced cancers. Study as a whole: Patient treatment consisted of intravenous ivuxolimab administration every 2 weeks at 0.01 to 10 mg/kg. Mean age roughly 65 years, range about 23 to 85; just over 80% male. Participants could have had prior anti-PD-1, anti-PD-L1 or anti-CTLA-4 therapy, and 40% had some. Study-level results: Also present in some nonresponders was a low level of normalized T-cell clonal expansion.

Here immunoSEQ multiplex PCR was the method, and the copy in TCRdb shows in-frame clones only, minus some. The sample records roughly 83,000 clones, about 89% being singletons. Trimming cost V 5 bases and J 3 bases, with 13 bases left between them. Germline values: CDR1 MDHEN, CDR2 SYDVKM. The CDR3 totals 14 residues. The gene calls are TRBV28 and TRBJ2-5; possible D gene TRBD2, 5 bases. This TCR derives from an adult with an advanced solid tumor such as melanoma, head and neck, liver or kidney cancer. The sequencing here drew on CD4+ or CD8+ T cells sorted from blood, taken in a trial of the OX40 agonist ivuxolimab. The CDR3 DNA reads as TGTGCCAGCAGTGACATCTCCGGGGAAGAGACCCAGTACTTC. Translation gives CASSDISGEETQYF.